This T cell receptor (beta chain) was recovered during a study of early T cells in non-severe SARS-CoV-2 infection (dated by TCRdb to about 2021). Broadly, across the study: TCR sequencing used bulk RNA from unsorted whole blood, so alpha and beta chains could not be paired. Overall study results and their limits: VDJdb matching was skewed toward anti-spike CD8 responses, so virus-specific expansions were likely underestimated and private and CD4 specificities were missed.

With regard to this clonotype: The clone's antigen remains unknown. Per-base qualities were not stored, and no clone one base away is much larger.

Library preparation was by 5' RACE. TCRdb lists the instrument as NextSeq 500. In the TCR library protocol, unique molecular identifiers were attached to individual cDNA molecules to correct for PCR bias and sequencing error. Sequencing covered both TCR alpha and beta chains, and within each sample the abundances of alpha and beta sequences were tightly co-correlated. On the authors' methods: V gene, J gene and CDR3 annotation of TCR sequences was performed with Decombinator V4. Expanded TCRs were defined as changing significantly between any two time points under a Poisson model with p below 0.0001. TCR abundances were normalised to the total number of TCRs sequenced per sample and were expressed as counts per million. MAIT TCRs were defined by TRAV1-2 paired with TRAJ12, TRAJ20 or TRAJ33, and iNKT TCRs by TRAV10 paired with TRAJ18. VDJdb, accessed 1 November 2021, was searched for CMV, EBV and SARS-CoV-2 annotated TCRs, with TCRs annotated for multiple antigens excluded. In TCRdb, the public reads were trimmed at Q25 with fastp and aligned with MiXCR, with productive beta chains retained. Rows are combined by CDR3 protein, so each entry shows the most common genes and DNA. None of the V and J calls come from the authors' own analysis; TCRdb made them. This sample comprises about 66,000 distinct CDR3 sequences, less than 15% of them detected only once. 8% to 10% of the sample comes from the top ten.

Based on the germline V gene (reference sequence), the CDR1 and CDR2 sequences are MNHNY and SVGAGI. For this chain, trimming is 6 bases at the V end and 4 bases at the J end, and the number of junction bases without a gene match is 6. The CDR3 spans 14 residues, from the cysteine through the phenylalanine. The kept DNA is CDR3 alone, 42 bases in frame from the first base. Set within a cohort of healthcare workers in London, UK, this nested case-control study involved weekly PCR testing of nasopharyngeal swabs along with blood sampling. Between 23 and 31 March 2020, the week of the UK lockdown, healthcare workers were enrolled and then followed up weekly for as long as 16 weeks.

The clonotype comes from an adult who was a healthcare worker with PCR-confirmed SARS-CoV-2 infection or an uninfected control (not recorded which). Sequenced: whole blood. Rearrangement joined TRBV6-6 to TRBJ1-2; the central 9 bases match TRBD1. Here the CDR3 is given as CASSYGQGSYGYTF. The base sequence is TGTGCCAGCAGCTACGGACAGGGGTCCTATGGCTACACCTTC.